These T cell receptor beta chains were read from a single sample in a study of T cell changes during pregnancy in multiple sclerosis. Assay: immunoSEQ multiplex PCR; the TCRdb copy retains only in-frame clones and omits some. This sample has about 36,000 clones, with approximately 91% found just once. The starting material was CD8+ T cells from peripheral blood mononuclear cells, obtained in the third trimester of pregnancy. The source is a female donor with multiple sclerosis, enrolled in a pregnancy study. The CDR3 runs from the conserved cysteine through the conserved F or W. A D gene is named only where the DNA matches it firmly. Clone size is shown for a subset of rows, as once, few, many or a class of expanded clone.

v_gene	d_gene	len	j_gene	abundance	CDR3nt	CDR3aa
TRBV10-1	.	14	TRBJ2-1	once	TGCGCCAGCAGTGAACTAGGCGGTGGGGATGAGCAGTTCTTC	CASSELGGGDEQFF
TRBV7-9	TRBD1	13	TRBJ1-2	.	TGTGCCAGCAGCTCGGGACAGGTTTATGGCTACACCTTC	CASSSGQVYGYTF
TRBV10-2	.	13	TRBJ1-1	.	TGCGCCAGCAGTGAATATAGGGGCACTGAAGCTTTCTTT	CASSEYRGTEAFF
TRBV7-8	TRBD1	15	TRBJ1-1	.	TGTGCCAGCAGCTTAGATACAGGGGACAACACTGAAGCTTTCTTT	CASSLDTGDNTEAFF
TRBV4-1	.	16	TRBJ1-5	.	TGCGCCAGCAGCCCGGACAGTGAATGGGCCAATCAGCCCCAGCATTTT	CASSPDSEWANQPQHF
TRBV9	.	16	TRBJ1-2	.	TGTGCCAGCAGCGGCAGCGGAGGACGGGCCAACTATGGCTACACCTTC	CASSGSGGRANYGYTF
TRBV9	.	12	TRBJ2-7	.	TGTGCCAGCAGCCAGAATTCCCTCGAGCAGTACTTC	CASSQNSLEQYF
TRBV9	TRBD1	15	TRBJ1-4	.	TGTGCCAGCAGCGTGGGGACAGGGGGCTTTGAAAAACTGTTTTTT	CASSVGTGGFEKLFF
TRBV19	.	12	TRBJ1-1	few	TGTGCCAGTAGTCCTTTCGGGATTGAAGCTTTCTTT	CASSPFGIEAFF
TRBV5-4	.	16	TRBJ1-2	.	TGTGCCAGCAGCTTTGATGACAGACACTCTAACTATGGCTACACCTTC	CASSFDDRHSNYGYTF
TRBV6-5	.	15	TRBJ2-6	.	TGTGCCAGCAGTTACGCGGATTCTGGGGCCAACGTCCTGACTTTC	CASSYADSGANVLTF
TRBV6-1	.	15	TRBJ1-4	.	TGTGCCAGCAGTGAAGTCGGGGGAACTAATGAAAAACTGTTTTTT	CASSEVGGTNEKLFF
TRBV27	TRBD1	15	TRBJ1-1	.	TGTGCCAGCAGTCGAGGGACAGGGATCGGAACTGAAGCTTTCTTT	CASSRGTGIGTEAFF
TRBV2	.	12	TRBJ2-7	.	TGTGCCAGTAATTTGGACAGCTACGAGCAGTACTTC	CASNLDSYEQYF
TRBV7-9	.	14	TRBJ2-7	.	TGTGCCAGCAGCCCGAAGTCAGGGGCCAGCGAGCAGTACTTC	CASSPKSGASEQYF
TRBV29-1	TRBD1	16	TRBJ2-4	.	TGCAGCGTTGAAGGAAAGTGGGCAGGGGGCAAAAACATTCAGTACTTC	CSVEGKWAGGKNIQYF